This record covers a single T cell receptor beta chain. The CDR3 length is 13 residues. The V and J ends lost 8 bases and 0 bases respectively, with 10 bases between them. Germline CDR1 SGHAT, CDR2 FQDESV (reference sequence). These data come from a study of blood T cell repertoires in COVID-19. Sequencing used immunoSEQ multiplex PCR; TCRdb keeps in-frame clones, though not all of them. Of more than 150,000 clones detected, 60% to 80% appear once; the ten largest clones hold 13% to 15%. This sequence originates from a man in his 60s who had been exposed to COVID-19. The V call is TRBV11-1, the J call TRBJ1-1; no definite D call. Sequencing used PBMCs or T cells enriched from blood (not recorded which). This CDR3 reads CASRQTVNTEAFF. CDR3 nucleotide sequence: TGTGCCAGCCGCCAAACGGTGAACACTGAAGCTTTCTTT.